Listed here is a single T cell receptor (beta chain). The data derive from a study of blood T cell repertoires in COVID-19. Trimming left V 4 bases short and J 4 bases short, with 22 bases between. Germline CDR1 SEHNR, CDR2 FQNEAQ (reference sequence). The CDR3 length is 17 residues. Original analysis: Reference gene primer amplification gave estimated nucleated cell counts. Only in-frame clones appear in the TCRdb table, and some are missing; sequencing was by immunoSEQ multiplex PCR. The DNA was the basis for D and trimming; V, J and clone size are from that table. This table has under 300,000 clones, around 90% appearing once.

Sequenced: peripheral blood. The sequence came from a man over 45 with acute or convalescent COVID-19. The chain uses TRBV7-9 and TRBJ1-1, with unresolved D. CDR3 region: CASSSTPGRPKITEAFF. CDR3 coding DNA: TGTGCCAGCAGCTCGACCCCTGGCAGGCCGAAGATCACTGAAGCTTTCTTT.